This T cell receptor beta chain was observed in a study of CD8 T cells in ankylosing spondylitis. This clonotype was found many times. Library preparation for TCR beta used quantitative 5'-RACE with molecular barcodes. One entry per CDR3 protein results from TCRdb running MiXCR on the 5' RACE reads. This sample has about 92,000 distinct CDR3 sequences; 8.8% occur once, and the top ten carry approximately 5.5%. This CDR3 has 17 amino acids. Per the germline V gene, CDR1 is MNHEY and CDR2 is SMNVEV (reference sequence). V gave up 1 base and J gave up 8 bases; unmatched junction bases: 14. V and J are TRBV27 and TRBJ2-1, with 7 positions matching TRBD1. This receptor was obtained from a male donor with ankylosing spondylitis or in good health (not recorded which). Sample: blood, either unsorted or a sorted T cell fraction (not recorded which). The CDR3 DNA follows: TGTGCCAGCAGTTTATGGGTTGACAGGGCACCTTTTGATGAGCAGTTCTTC. Protein: CASSLWVDRAPFDEQFF.